These T cell receptor beta chains were read from a single sample in a study of blood T cell repertoires in COVID-19. Some clones are missing from TCRdb's copy, which holds only in-frame ones; the method was immunoSEQ multiplex PCR. Of about 180,000 clones listed, 85% to 90% are singletons. Sequencing was carried out using peripheral blood. These TCRs come from a woman aged 25 to 45 with active or convalescent COVID-19. CDR3s leave out the opening cysteine and the closing phenylalanine or tryptophan.

TRBV5-4	TRBJ2-2	ASSSRQGIGELF
TRBV5-1	TRBJ2-2	ASSLGSGDTGELF
TRBV6-5	TRBJ1-2	ATQTGGYYGYT
TRBV19	TRBJ2-1	ASSLQGYEQF
TRBV10-1	TRBJ1-2	ASSQTGSNYGYT
TRBV5-1	TRBJ2-7	ASSLAGTSYEQY
TRBV19	TRBJ1-1	ASSRRGGTEAF
TRBV27	TRBJ1-1	ASRAGLNTEAF
TRBV18	TRBJ2-7	ASSPRSTGTGPYEQY
TRBV5-4	TRBJ1-1	ASSLDPGQSFRAF
TRBV19	TRBJ1-2	ASSPTRRAYYGYT
TRBV5-1	TRBJ2-1	ASKTGLGLNEQF
TRBV3-1/TRBV3-2	TRBJ1-6	ASRQTGGGSPLH
TRBV28	TRBJ2-3	ASRRTGTGITDTQY
TRBV4-1	TRBJ2-7	ASSQVGWQGAEQY
TRBV15	TRBJ2-7	ATSTTQGVHEQY
TRBV24-1	TRBJ1-4	ATSRTGGEKLF
TRBV9	TRBJ2-5	ASSVGTSGGQETQY
TRBV14	TRBJ2-5	ASSQDPRGVETQY
TRBV5-1	TRBJ1-1	ASSGPGQGDQAF
TRBV28	TRBJ2-7	ASSPYSEQY
TRBV4-1	TRBJ1-1	ASSQGTGLNTEAF
TRBV5-4	TRBJ2-7	ASSGAGTGNHEQY
TRBV28	TRBJ1-5	ASSLYPIQDSNQPQH
TRBV7-6	TRBJ2-7	ASSGTGGWREQY
TRBV3-1/TRBV3-2	TRBJ2-5	ASSQDLETQY
TRBV6-5	TRBJ1-2	ASSYDGQRKDYT
TRBV2	TRBJ1-4	ASSEKRGSGTGYEKLF
TRBV2	TRBJ1-6	ASSPGSSYNSPLH
TRBV28	TRBJ2-7	AAGGPYEQY
TRBV29-1	TRBJ1-1	SVDGQNTEAF
TRBV11-2	TRBJ2-1	ASSFTTSGGNEQF
TRBV7-6	TRBJ1-2	ASSYDGNNGYT
TRBV28	TRBJ1-5	ASSLWGGTGIQPQH
TRBV19	TRBJ2-7	ASSARQGAPSEQY
TRBV10-3	TRBJ1-1	AISEGANSRTEAF
TRBV11-3	TRBJ1-1	ASSLWGSEAF
TRBV7-6	TRBJ2-2	ASTGQGVLNGELF
TRBV5-1	TRBJ1-6	ASSWTGGSGGSPLH
TRBV18	TRBJ1-5	ASSPAKGLQPQH
TRBV21-1	TRBJ2-7	ASSKPGLAGGLISYEQY
TRBV19	TRBJ1-6	ASSTDNSPLH
TRBV19	TRBJ1-5	ASPRSSNQPQH
TRBV5-1	TRBJ2-1	ASSFMLAGDNEQF
TRBV9	TRBJ2-3	ASSPSSTDTQY